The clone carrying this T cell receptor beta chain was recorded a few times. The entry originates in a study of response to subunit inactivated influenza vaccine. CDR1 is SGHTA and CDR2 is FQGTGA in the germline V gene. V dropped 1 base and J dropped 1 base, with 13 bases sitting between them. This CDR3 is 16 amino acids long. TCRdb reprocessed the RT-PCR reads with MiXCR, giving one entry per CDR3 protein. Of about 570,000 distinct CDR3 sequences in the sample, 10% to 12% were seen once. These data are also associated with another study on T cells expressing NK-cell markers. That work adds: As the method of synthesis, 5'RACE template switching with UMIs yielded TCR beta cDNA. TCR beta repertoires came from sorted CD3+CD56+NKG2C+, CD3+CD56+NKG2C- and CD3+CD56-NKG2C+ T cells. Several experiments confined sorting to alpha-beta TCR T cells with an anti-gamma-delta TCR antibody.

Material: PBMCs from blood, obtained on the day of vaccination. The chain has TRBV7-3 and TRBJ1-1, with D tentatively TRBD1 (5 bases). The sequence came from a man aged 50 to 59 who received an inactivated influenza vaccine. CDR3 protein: CASSLRGGAGNTEAFF. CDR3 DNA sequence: TGTGCCAGCAGCTTAAGAGGTGGGGCAGGGAACACTGAAGCTTTCTTT.